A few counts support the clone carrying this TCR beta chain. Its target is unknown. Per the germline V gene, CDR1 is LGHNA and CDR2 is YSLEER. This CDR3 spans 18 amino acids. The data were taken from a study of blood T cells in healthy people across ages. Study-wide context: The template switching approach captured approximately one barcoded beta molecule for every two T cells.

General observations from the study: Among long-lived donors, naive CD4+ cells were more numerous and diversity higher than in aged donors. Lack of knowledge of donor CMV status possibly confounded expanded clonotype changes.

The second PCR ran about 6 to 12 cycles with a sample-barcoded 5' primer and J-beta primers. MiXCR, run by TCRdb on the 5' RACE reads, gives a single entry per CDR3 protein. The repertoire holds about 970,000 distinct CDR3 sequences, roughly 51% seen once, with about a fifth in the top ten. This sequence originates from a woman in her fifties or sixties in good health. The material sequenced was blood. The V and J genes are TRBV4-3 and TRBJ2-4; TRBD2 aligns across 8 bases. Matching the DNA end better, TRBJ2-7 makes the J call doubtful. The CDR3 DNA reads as TGCGCCAGCAGCCAAGAAACGATAGGGCGGGAGGCATACTACGAGCAGTACTTC. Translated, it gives CASSQETIGREAYYEQYF.